Shown below are 32 T cell receptor beta chains from a single sample sequenced in a study of T cells in tuberculosis. Clones were sequenced by immunoSEQ multiplex PCR, and TCRdb holds only the in-frame ones, with some missing. This sample has tens of thousands of clones, with 90% to 95% found just once. Sample: PBMCs. The receptors come from a donor aged 10 to 29 with latent tuberculosis or without tuberculosis infection.

This rearrangement joins TRBV7-3 to TRBJ2-7; 8 bases fit TRBD1. The V segment lost 5 bases and the J segment 0 bases; nucleotides outside the gene matches: 6. Per the germline V gene, CDR1 is SGHTA and CDR2 is FQGTGA. This CDR3 region has 15 residues. CDR3 amino acids: CASSPTGQDSYEQYF. Written as DNA, the CDR3 is TGTGCCAGCAGCCCAACGGGACAGGACTCCTACGAGCAGTACTTC.

The chain is built from TRBV5-5 and TRBJ2-1; 8 bases line up with TRBD1. This CDR3 is built from 16 residues. Germline values: CDR1 SGHKS, CDR2 YYEKEE (reference sequence). J lost 4 bases, V lost 6 bases, and 12 bases had no gene match. This CDR3 reads CASNVITDRVYNEQFF. The DNA for the CDR3 is TGTGCCAGCAATGTGATCACGGACAGGGTGTACAATGAGCAGTTCTTC.

The chain recombines TRBV15 with TRBJ1-6, with unresolved D. The V end lost 1 base, the J end lost 9 bases, and 10 bases lay between the germline ends. CDR1 and CDR2 (germline): LNHNV, YYDKDF (reference sequence). The CDR3 is 14 amino acids. The CDR3 coding sequence is TGTGCCACCAGCAGAGTTTTCCCCCTTTCACCCCTCCACTTT. It is translated as CATSRVFPLSPLHF. The full variable domain, with the rest looked up from reference TRBV15 and TRBJ1-6, is DAMVIQNPRYQVTQFGKPVTLSCSQTLNHNVMYWYQQKSSQAPKLLFHYYDKDFNNEADTPDNFQSRRPNTSFCFLDIRSPGLGDTAMYLCATSRVFPLSPLHFGNGTRLTVT.

V gene TRBV9 combines with J gene TRBJ2-7, with 7 bases that match TRBD2. J lost 2 bases, V lost 0 bases, and 5 bases had no gene match. The CDR3 has 15 residues. CDR1 SGDLS and CDR2 YYNGEE come from the germline V gene. The CDR3 DNA reads as TGTGCCAGCAGCGTAGGGGGACTAACCACCTACGAGCAGTACTTC. It yields the protein CASSVGGLTTYEQYF.

The chain is built from TRBV6-1 and TRBJ2-7; tentatively, D is TRBD1 (6 bases). Germline V gene data show CDR1 as MNHNS and CDR2 as SASEGT. The V end was cut by 4 bases, the J end by 3 bases, with 19 bases between. This CDR3 comprises 16 residues. The CDR3 nucleotides read TGTGCCAGCAGTGGACAGGACGGAACCCCTAACTACGAGCAGTACTTC. Protein sequence: CASSGQDGTPNYEQYF.

V usage is TRBV19 and J usage is TRBJ2-7; 7 bases are a match to TRBD2. The germline V gene has CDR1 LNHDA and CDR2 SQIVND (reference sequence). J was trimmed by 1 base and V by 5 bases; bases with no gene match: 5. The CDR3 loop spans 14 amino acids. CDR3 region: CASSLGRESYEQYF. In DNA, the CDR3 is TGTGCCAGTAGTTTGGGGCGGGAGTCCTACGAGCAGTACTTC.

The chain uses TRBV13 and TRBJ2-7; a possible D gene is TRBD1 (5 bases). Germline V CDR1 and CDR2: PRHDT, FYEKMQ (reference sequence). This CDR3 contains 14 residues. The ends were cut back, 0 bases at V and 2 bases at J, with 8 bases in the middle. Here the CDR3 reads CASSLGGPTYEQYF. DNA for the CDR3: TGTGCCAGCAGCTTAGGGGGGCCCACCTACGAGCAGTACTTC.

The chain has TRBV2 and TRBJ2-5; a weak D match, TRBD1 (6 bases). The CDR3 extends over 12 amino acids. The V gene's germline CDR1 is SNHLY and CDR2 FYNNEI. The germline V and J ends were trimmed by 9 bases and 5 bases, with 13 bases remaining between them. The CDR3 nucleotides read TGTGCCAGACAGGGATCCTTGGAGACCCAGTACTTC. Its translation is CARQGSLETQYF.

The gene calls are TRBV6-5 and TRBJ1-2; D remains unclear. The CDR3 is 15 residues long. Per germline, CDR1 MNHEY and CDR2 SVGAGI. Trimming cost V 0 bases and J 3 bases, with 11 bases left between them. In DNA form, the CDR3 reads TGTGCCAGCAGTTACTCGGGTGGAGTGGACTATGGCTACACCTTC. It codes for CASSYSGGVDYGYTF.

The V and J genes are TRBV28 and TRBJ1-2; possibly TRBD1 for D (6 bases). The CDR3 covers 15 residues. Trimming took off 2 bases at V and 8 bases at J, with 18 bases between the two ends. Per germline, CDR1 MDHEN and CDR2 SYDVKM. The CDR3 DNA reads as TGTGCCAGCAGTTTAGCGGGGGTGGGGACATGGGGCTACACCTTC. Protein sequence: CASSLAGVGTWGYTF.

The V and J genes are TRBV14 and TRBJ2-5; D uncertain. Trimming took off 5 bases at V and 5 bases at J, with 6 bases between the two ends. In germline, CDR1 is SGHDN, CDR2 FVKESK. The CDR3 spans 11 residues. For the CDR3, the DNA is TGTGCCAGCAGCTTTGGCGAGACCCAGTACTTC. It encodes CASSFGETQYF.

This clone occurred once. The chain combines TRBV28 with TRBJ1-2; perhaps TRBD1 as D (5 bases). The V gene lost 1 base and the J gene lost 6 bases, with 9 bases spanning the gap. The V gene's germline CDR1 is MDHEN and CDR2 SYDVKM. This CDR3 has 13 residues. CDR3 DNA sequence: TGTGCCAGCAGTTTATCGGCAGGGAATGGCTACACCTTC. Its protein is CASSLSAGNGYTF.

The chain has TRBV6-5 and TRBJ2-1; 7 bases map to TRBD1. The germline CDR1 and CDR2 sequences are MNHEY and SVGAGI. V trimming: 5 bases; J trimming: 3 bases; junction bases outside the gene matches: 7. This CDR3 contains 15 residues. CDR3: CASSPTGSLYNEQFF. Written as DNA, the CDR3 is TGTGCCAGCAGTCCGACAGGGTCCCTCTACAATGAGCAGTTCTTC.

V and J are TRBV9 and TRBJ1-1; D not certain. V lost 3 bases and J 3 bases, leaving 12 bases between the germline ends. The length of the CDR3 is 14 residues. In germline, CDR1 is SGDLS, CDR2 YYNGEE. This CDR3 is CASSGSGSDTEAFF. CDR3 DNA sequence: TGTGCCAGCAGCGGATCGGGATCGGACACTGAAGCTTTCTTT.

The chain is built from TRBV2 and TRBJ2-1, with 7 bases aligning to TRBD2. Germline trimming cut 5 bases from V and 0 bases from J; bases unmatched to any gene: 4. The CDR3 extends over 15 amino acids. In germline, CDR1 is SNHLY, CDR2 FYNNEI. The DNA for the CDR3 is TGTGCCAGCAGTATACTAGCGACCTCCTACAATGAGCAGTTCTTC. Amino acid sequence: CASSILATSYNEQFF.

The chain employs TRBV19 and TRBJ1-2; unclear D gene. The length of the CDR3 is 14 residues. CDR1 is LNHDA and CDR2 is SQIVND in the germline V gene (reference sequence). Trimming removed 7 bases at V and 2 bases at J, with 14 bases between. DNA for the CDR3: TGTGCCAGTACCCCAAGCAGGCGAAACTATGGCTACACCTTC. This gives the protein CASTPSRRNYGYTF.

V is TRBV11-2 and J is TRBJ2-1, with TRBD2 matching over 10 bases. Germline V gives CDR1 SGHAT, CDR2 FQNNGV. V lost 5 bases, J lost 8 bases, and 9 bases stayed unmatched. This CDR3 comprises 15 residues. The CDR3 coding sequence is TGTGCCAGCAGCAGAGAGGAGCGGGGGGGCCATGAGCAGTTCTTC. It specifies CASSREERGGHEQFF.

The rearrangement joins TRBV5-1 to TRBJ1-5; unclear D gene. The CDR3 extends over 14 amino acids. Germline V gene data show CDR1 as SGHRS and CDR2 as YFSETQ. Between the trimmed V and J ends, which lost 4 bases and 3 bases, there was a span of 11 bases. CDR3 nucleotide sequence: TGCGCCAGCAGCGAGGCCCCTACCAATCAGCCCCAGCATTTT. Amino acid sequence: CASSEAPTNQPQHF.

V gene TRBV5-6 combines with J gene TRBJ1-3, with D hard to call. There are 14 residues in the CDR3. Deletions cut 4 bases from V and 0 bases from J, with 8 bases between. Germline V CDR1 and CDR2: SGHDT, YYEEEE. Here the CDR3 reads CASSPKHSGNTIYF. As DNA, the CDR3 is TGTGCCAGCAGCCCTAAGCACTCTGGAAACACCATATATTTT.

This clone occurred once. The CDR3 DNA reads TGTGCCAGCAGCCTCCTACAGGGAAGCGAGCAGTACTTC. Its translation: CASSLLQGSEQYF. The J gene is TRBJ2-7, the V gene TRBV7-2, with D possibly TRBD1 on 6 matching bases. The CDR3 has 13 residues. Per the germline V gene, CDR1 is SGHTA and CDR2 is FQGNSA. V lost 5 bases and J 6 bases, leaving 14 bases between the germline ends. Filled out from reference TRBV7-2 and TRBJ2-7, the complete variable domain reads GAGVSQSPSNKVTEKGKDVELRCDPISGHTALYWYRQSLGQGLEFLIYFQGNSAPDKSGLPSDRFSAERTGGSVSTLTIQRTQQEDSAVYLCASSLLQGSEQYFGPGTRLTVT.

This chain connects TRBV19 to TRBJ2-7; maybe TRBD2 (6 bases). Germline lookup yields CDR1 LNHDA and CDR2 SQIVND (reference sequence). This CDR3 is 14 amino acids long. Trimming removed 3 bases at V and 2 bases at J, with 11 bases between. The CDR3: CASSIWGGTYEQYF. The CDR3 nucleotides read TGTGCCAGTAGTATCTGGGGAGGTACCTACGAGCAGTACTTC.

This chain links TRBV9 with TRBJ2-1; the D gene is possibly TRBD2 (6 bases). Germline V CDR1 and CDR2: SGDLS, YYNGEE. The CDR3 covers 15 residues. The germline V and J ends were trimmed by 4 bases and 8 bases, with 19 bases remaining between them. CDR3 in DNA: TGTGCCAGCAGCCCCCGCCCAGGCAAGCGGGATGAGCAGTTCTTC. It encodes CASSPRPGKRDEQFF.

This chain connects TRBV19 to TRBJ2-5, with D possibly being TRBD1 (5 bases). The CDR3 spans 15 residues. The V gene's germline CDR1 is LNHDA and CDR2 SQIVND (reference sequence). Trimming took 3 bases from V and 2 from J, leaving 13 bases between them. The CDR3 sequence: CASSILNGQQETQYF. The CDR3 bases are TGTGCCAGTAGTATTTTGAATGGACAACAAGAGACCCAGTACTTC.

A remark on this clone: At one end the junction does not follow the germline gene, possibly because of a read error. The chain joins TRBV5-6 to TRBJ2-3, with D maybe TRBD1 (5 bases). Germline CDR1 reads SGHDT; CDR2 reads YYEEEE. The CDR3 totals 12 residues. CDR3 region: CAGSLGLDTQYF. DNA of the CDR3: TGTGCCGGCAGCTTGGGGCTAGATACGCAGTATTTT.

This chain joins TRBV4-1 and TRBJ2-3, with D possibly TRBD2 on 6 matching bases. The CDR3 consists of 14 residues. Per the germline V gene, CDR1 is MGHRA and CDR2 is YSYEKL. V lost 0 bases and J 4 bases, leaving 8 bases between the germline ends. The CDR3 is CASSQEEGSDTQYF. The CDR3 DNA reads TGCGCCAGCAGCCAAGAGGAGGGGTCAGATACGCAGTATTTT.

The chain employs TRBV19 and TRBJ2-7, with D perhaps TRBD1 (6 bases). Germline V gives CDR1 LNHDA, CDR2 SQIVND (reference sequence). The length of the CDR3 is 18 residues. Trimming left V 5 bases short and J 3 bases short, with 26 bases between. CDR3 bases: TGTGCCAGTAGTCCCGGTCGGACAGACGGAGAGCTTTACTACGAGCAGTACTTC. Translated, it gives CASSPGRTDGELYYEQYF. Drawing the rest from reference TRBV19 and TRBJ2-7, the complete variable domain is DGGITQSPKYLFRKEGQNVTLSCEQNLNHDAMYWYRQDPGQGLRLIYYSQIVNDFQKGDIAEGYSVSREKKESFPLTVTSAQKNPTAFYLCASSPGRTDGELYYEQYFGPGTRLTVT.

The genes are TRBV4-3 and TRBJ1-1; D uncertain. This CDR3 is built from 13 residues. V lost 0 bases and J 5 bases, leaving 7 bases between the germline ends. Germline V gene lookup returns CDR1 LGHNA and CDR2 YSLEER. The CDR3 DNA reads as TGCGCCAGCAGCCAAGAAAGGAGTACTGAAGCTTTCTTT. Translating it yields CASSQERSTEAFF.

This CDR3 reads CASRITGGNTEAFF. In DNA, the CDR3 is TGTGCCAGCAGGATTACAGGGGGCAATACTGAAGCTTTCTTT. The V call is TRBV28, the J call TRBJ1-1; 9 bases map to TRBD1. This CDR3 has 14 amino acids. Germline lookup yields CDR1 MDHEN and CDR2 SYDVKM. V lost 6 bases to trimming and J lost 5 bases; unmatched junction nucleotides: 7. Together with reference TRBV28 and TRBJ1-1, the CDR3 gives the full variable domain: DVKVTQSSRYLVKRTGEKVFLECVQDMDHENMFWYRQDPGLGLRLIYFSYDVKMKEKGDIPEGYSVSREKKERFSLILESASTNQTSMYLCASRITGGNTEAFFGQGTRLTVV.

The chain couples TRBV19 to TRBJ2-1, with TRBD1 matching 8 bases. The CDR3 spans 17 residues. The germline gives CDR1 LNHDA, CDR2 SQIVND (reference sequence). The trim removed 2 bases at V and 4 bases at J, leaving 10 bases unmatched. CDR3 nucleotide sequence: TGTGCCAGTAGTATAACCGGGACAGGCAAACGTTACAATGAGCAGTTCTTC. As protein: CASSITGTGKRYNEQFF.

This CDR3 reads CASSPRGAGASPPHEQYF. DNA of the CDR3: TGTGCCAGCTCACCACGAGGGGCGGGGGCTTCACCCCCCCACGAGCAGTACTTC. The genes are TRBV18 and TRBJ2-7; a possible D gene is TRBD2 (7 bases). CDR3 length equals 18 residues. Trimming pared 1 base from V and 5 bases from J, leaving 24 bases between. Germline CDR1 and CDR2: KGHSH and LQKENI.

The chain is built from TRBV18 and TRBJ2-1; 10 bases are a match to TRBD2. Trimming took 3 bases from V and 9 from J; bases not matched to a gene: 8. The CDR3 length is 15 residues. Per germline, CDR1 KGHSH and CDR2 LQKENI. CDR3 bases: TGTGCCAGCTCACCCCTAGCGGGAGTTTACGGTGAGCAGTTCTTC. The encoded protein is CASSPLAGVYGEQFF.

This clone came up once. The chain carries TRBV27 and TRBJ2-2; D perhaps matches TRBD1 (6 bases). The CDR3 is 15 residues long. Per germline, CDR1 MNHEY and CDR2 SMNVEV (reference sequence). The V end lost 3 bases, the J end lost 4 bases, and 12 bases lay between the germline ends. CDR3: CASSFSPGATGELFF. Written as DNA, the CDR3 is TGTGCCAGCAGTTTCAGCCCAGGGGCCACCGGGGAGCTGTTTTTT.